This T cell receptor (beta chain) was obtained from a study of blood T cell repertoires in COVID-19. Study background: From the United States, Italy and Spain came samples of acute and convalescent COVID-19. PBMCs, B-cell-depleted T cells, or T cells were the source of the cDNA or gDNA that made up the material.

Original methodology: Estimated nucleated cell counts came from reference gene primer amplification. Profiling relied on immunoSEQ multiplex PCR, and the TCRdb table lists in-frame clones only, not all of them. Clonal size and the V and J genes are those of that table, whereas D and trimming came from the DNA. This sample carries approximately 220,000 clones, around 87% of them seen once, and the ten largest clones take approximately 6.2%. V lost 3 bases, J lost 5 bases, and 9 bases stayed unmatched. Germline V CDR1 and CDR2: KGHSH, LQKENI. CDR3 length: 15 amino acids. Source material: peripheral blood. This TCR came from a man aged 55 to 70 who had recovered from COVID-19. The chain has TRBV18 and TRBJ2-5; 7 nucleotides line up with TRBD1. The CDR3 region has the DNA TGTGCCAGCTCACCTCAGACAGGGCCGATGGAGACCCAGTACTTC. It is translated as CASSPQTGPMETQYF.